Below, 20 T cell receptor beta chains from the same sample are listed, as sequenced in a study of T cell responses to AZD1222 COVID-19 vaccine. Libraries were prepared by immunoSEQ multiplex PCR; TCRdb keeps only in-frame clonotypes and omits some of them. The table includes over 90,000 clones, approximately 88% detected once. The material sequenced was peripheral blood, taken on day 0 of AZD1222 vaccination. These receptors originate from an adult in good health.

The CDR3 DNA reads TGCGCCAGCAGCCAAGAACGGCAGGTGCATGGCTACACCTTC. As protein: CASSQERQVHGYTF. V and J are TRBV4-1 and TRBJ1-2; D gene ambiguous. Germline CDR1 and CDR2: MGHRA and YSYEKL. V lost 0 bases, J lost 6 bases, and 11 bases lay in between. The CDR3 is 14 residues long.

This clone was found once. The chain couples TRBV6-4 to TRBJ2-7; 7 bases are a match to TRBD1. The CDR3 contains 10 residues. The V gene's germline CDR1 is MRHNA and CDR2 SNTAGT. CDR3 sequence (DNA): TGTGCCAGCCGGGGAACGACAGGGCGCGTC. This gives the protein CASRGTTGRV.

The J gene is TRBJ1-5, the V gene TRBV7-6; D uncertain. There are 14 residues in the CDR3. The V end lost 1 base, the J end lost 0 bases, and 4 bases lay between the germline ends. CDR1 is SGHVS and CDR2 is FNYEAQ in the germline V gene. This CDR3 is CASSLDPSNQPQHF. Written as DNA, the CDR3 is TGTGCCAGCAGCTTAGATCCTAGCAATCAGCCCCAGCATTTT. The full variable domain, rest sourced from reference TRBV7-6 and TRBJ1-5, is GAGVSQSPRYKVTKRGQDVALRCDPISGHVSLYWYRQALGQGPEFLTYFNYEAQQDKSGLPNDRFSAERPEGSISTLTIQRTEQRDSAMYRCASSLDPSNQPQHFGDGTRLSIL.

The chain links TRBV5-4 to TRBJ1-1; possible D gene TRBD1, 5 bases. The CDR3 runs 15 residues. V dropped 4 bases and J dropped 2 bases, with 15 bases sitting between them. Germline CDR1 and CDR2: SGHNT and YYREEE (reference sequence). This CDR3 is CASSPIPQGNTEAFF. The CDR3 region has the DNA TGTGCCAGCAGCCCGATCCCCCAGGGTAACACTGAAGCTTTCTTT.

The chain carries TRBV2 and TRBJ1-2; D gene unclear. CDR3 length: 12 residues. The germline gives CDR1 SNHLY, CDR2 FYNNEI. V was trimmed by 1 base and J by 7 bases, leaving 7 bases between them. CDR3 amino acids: CASSEGSTGYTF. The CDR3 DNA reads TGTGCCAGCAGTGAAGGTTCTACTGGCTACACCTTC.

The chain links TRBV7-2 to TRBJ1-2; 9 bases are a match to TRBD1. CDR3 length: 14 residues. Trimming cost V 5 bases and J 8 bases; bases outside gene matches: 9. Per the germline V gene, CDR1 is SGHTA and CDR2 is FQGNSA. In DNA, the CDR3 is TGTGCCAGCAGCGGGGGACAGGGTGTTGGAGGCTACACCTTC. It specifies CASSGGQGVGGYTF.

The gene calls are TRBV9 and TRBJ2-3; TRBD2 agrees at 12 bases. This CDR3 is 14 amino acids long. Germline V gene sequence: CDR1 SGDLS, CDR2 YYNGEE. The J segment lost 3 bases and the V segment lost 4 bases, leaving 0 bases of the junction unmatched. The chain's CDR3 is CASSTSGRTDTQYF. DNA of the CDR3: TGTGCCAGCAGCACTAGCGGGAGGACAGATACGCAGTATTTT. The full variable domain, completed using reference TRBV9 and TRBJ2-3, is DSGVTQTPKHLITATGQRVTLRCSPRSGDLSVYWYQQSLDQGLQFLIQYYNGEERAKGNILERFSAQQFPDLHSELNLSSLELGDSALYFCASSTSGRTDTQYFGPGTRLTVL.

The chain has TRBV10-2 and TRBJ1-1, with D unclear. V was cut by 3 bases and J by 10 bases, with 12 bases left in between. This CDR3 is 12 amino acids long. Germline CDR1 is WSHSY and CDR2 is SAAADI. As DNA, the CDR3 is TGCGCCAGCAGTGAATATACTAGGATAGCTTTCTTT. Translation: CASSEYTRIAFF.

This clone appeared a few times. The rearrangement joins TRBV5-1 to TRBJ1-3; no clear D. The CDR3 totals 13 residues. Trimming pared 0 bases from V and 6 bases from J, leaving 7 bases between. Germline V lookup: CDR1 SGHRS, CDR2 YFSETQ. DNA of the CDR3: TGCGCCAGCAGCTTGGAGGGAGAAAACACCATATATTTT. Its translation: CASSLEGENTIYF.

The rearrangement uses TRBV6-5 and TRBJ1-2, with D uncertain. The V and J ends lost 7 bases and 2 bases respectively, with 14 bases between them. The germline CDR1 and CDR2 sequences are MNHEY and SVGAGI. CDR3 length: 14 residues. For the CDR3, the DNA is TGTGCCAGCAAGAGAACGCCCCTAAACTATGGCTACACCTTC. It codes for CASKRTPLNYGYTF.

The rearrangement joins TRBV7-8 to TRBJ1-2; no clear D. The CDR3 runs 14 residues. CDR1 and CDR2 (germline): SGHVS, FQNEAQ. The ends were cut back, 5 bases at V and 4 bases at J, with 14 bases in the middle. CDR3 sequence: CASSPRILFYGYTF. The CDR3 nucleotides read TGTGCCAGCAGCCCAAGAATTTTGTTCTATGGCTACACCTTC.

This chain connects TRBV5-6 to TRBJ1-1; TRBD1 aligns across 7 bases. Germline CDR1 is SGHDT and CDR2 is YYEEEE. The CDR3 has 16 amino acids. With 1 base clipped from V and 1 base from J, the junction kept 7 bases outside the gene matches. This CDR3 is CASSLLQGWANTEAFF. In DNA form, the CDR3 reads TGTGCCAGCAGCTTGCTACAGGGGTGGGCGAACACTGAAGCTTTCTTT.

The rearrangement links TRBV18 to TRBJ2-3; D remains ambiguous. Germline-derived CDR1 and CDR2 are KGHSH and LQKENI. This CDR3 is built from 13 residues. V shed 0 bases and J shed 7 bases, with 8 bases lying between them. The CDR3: CASSPPPINTQYF. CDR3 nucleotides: TGTGCCAGCTCACCACCCCCGATTAATACGCAGTATTTT. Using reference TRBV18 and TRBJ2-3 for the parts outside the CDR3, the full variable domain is NAGVMQNPRHLVRRRGQEARLRCSPMKGHSHVYWYRQLPEEGLKFMVYLQKENIIDESGMPKERFSAEFPKEGPSILRIQQVVRGDSAAYFCASSPPPINTQYFGPGTRLTVL.

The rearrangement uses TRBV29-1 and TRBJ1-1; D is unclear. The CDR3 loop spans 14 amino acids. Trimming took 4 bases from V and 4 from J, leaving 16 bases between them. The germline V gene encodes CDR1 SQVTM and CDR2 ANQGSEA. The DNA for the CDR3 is TGCAGCGTTGCGGAAGAGGGATGGAGCACTGAAGCTTTCTTT. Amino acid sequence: CSVAEEGWSTEAFF.

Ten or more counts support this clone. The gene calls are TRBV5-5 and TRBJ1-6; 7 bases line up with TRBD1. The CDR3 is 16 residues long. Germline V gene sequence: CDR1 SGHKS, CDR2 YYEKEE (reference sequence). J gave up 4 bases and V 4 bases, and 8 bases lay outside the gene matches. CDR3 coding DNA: TGTGCCAGCAGCCCTTCGCCGGGACAGTATAATTCACCCCTCCACTTT. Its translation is CASSPSPGQYNSPLHF.

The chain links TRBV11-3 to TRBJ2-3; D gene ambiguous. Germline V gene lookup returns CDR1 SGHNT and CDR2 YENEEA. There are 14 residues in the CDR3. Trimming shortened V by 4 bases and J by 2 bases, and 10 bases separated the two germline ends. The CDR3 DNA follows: TGTGCCAGCAGCTGGTCATCTGTCACAGATACGCAGTATTTT. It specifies CASSWSSVTDTQYF. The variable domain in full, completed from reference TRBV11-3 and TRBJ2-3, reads EAGVVQSPRYKIIEKKQPVAFWCNPISGHNTLYWYLQNLGQGPELLIRYENEEAVDDSQLPKDRFSAERLKGVDSTLKIQPAELGDSAVYLCASSWSSVTDTQYFGPGTRLTVL.

CDR3 in amino acids: CASSLGGIGGYTF. DNA of the CDR3: TGTGCCAGCAGTTTAGGGGGGATTGGGGGCTACACCTTC. J is TRBJ1-2 and V is TRBV12-3 or TRBV12-4, with a tentative D call TRBD1 (5 bases). Trimming removed 1 base at V and 8 bases at J, with 11 bases between. The CDR3 sequence is 13 residues long.

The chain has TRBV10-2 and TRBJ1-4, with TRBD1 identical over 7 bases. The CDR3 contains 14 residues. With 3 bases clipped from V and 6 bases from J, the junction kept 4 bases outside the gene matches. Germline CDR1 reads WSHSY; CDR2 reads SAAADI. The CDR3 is CASSEQGIDEKLFF. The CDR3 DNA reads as TGCGCCAGCAGTGAACAGGGGATCGATGAAAAACTGTTTTTT.

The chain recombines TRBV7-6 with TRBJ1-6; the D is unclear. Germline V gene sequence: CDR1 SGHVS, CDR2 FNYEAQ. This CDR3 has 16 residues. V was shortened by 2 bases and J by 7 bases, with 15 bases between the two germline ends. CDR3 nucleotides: TGTGCCAGCAGCTTAAGCGGCGGGTCGGCGAATTCACCCCTCCACTTT. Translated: CASSLSGGSANSPLHF.

The CDR3 bases are TGTGCCAGCAGTTTAGTTCGGTCAGGGGGCTTCTATGGCTACACCTTC. The encoded protein is CASSLVRSGGFYGYTF. J is TRBJ1-2 and V is TRBV28; 8 bases are shared with TRBD1. The CDR3 spans 16 residues. After removal of 2 bases from V and 4 bases from J, the junction contained 9 bases not matched to a gene. The V gene's germline CDR1 is MDHEN and CDR2 SYDVKM.